This T cell receptor (beta chain) came from a study of blood T cell repertoires in COVID-19. In the authors' methods: Nucleated cell counts were estimated from reference gene primer amplification. Libraries were prepared by immunoSEQ multiplex PCR; TCRdb keeps only in-frame clonotypes and omits some of them. The V and J calls and clone size come from that table; D and trimming were worked out from the DNA. This sample carries around 260,000 clones, approximately 87% of them seen once, and the ten largest clones take under 2.5%. From germline, CDR1 is SEHNR and CDR2 FQNEAQ (reference sequence). The CDR3 has 14 residues. The V and J ends lost 5 bases and 6 bases respectively, with 13 bases between them.

Sequenced: peripheral blood. The clonotype originates from a woman aged 45 to 65 with acute or convalescent COVID-19. This chain joins TRBV7-9 and TRBJ1-4; perhaps TRBD1 as D (5 bases). CDR3 amino acids: CASSPGGGDEKLFF. CDR3 coding DNA: TGTGCCAGCAGCCCGGGGGGGGGTGATGAAAAACTGTTTTTT.